This T cell receptor beta chain was observed in a study of blood T cell repertoires in COVID-19. Study at large: Collection of acute and convalescent COVID-19 samples took place in the United States, Italy and Spain. PBMCs, B-cell-depleted T cells, or T cells were the source of the cDNA or gDNA that made up the material.

As processed by the authors: Amplification with reference gene primers provided the estimates of nucleated cell counts. TCRdb's table, derived via immunoSEQ multiplex PCR, lists solely in-frame clones and lacks some. Clone size and the V and J calls come from that table; the DNA yielded D and trimming. This table has approximately 220,000 clones, around 80% appearing once. V shed 6 bases, J shed 5 bases, and the junction held 13 bases outside the gene matches. Germline V CDR1 and CDR2: SNHLY, FYNNEI. The CDR3 consists of 15 residues. The V call is TRBV2, the J call TRBJ2-7; 7 bases fit TRBD1. The TCR comes from a woman aged 50 to 60 with acute or convalescent COVID-19. The sample taken for sequencing was peripheral blood. CDR3 DNA: TGTGCCAGCAGCCCCGCCGGGACAGAAGCCAACGAGCAGTACTTC. It encodes CASSPAGTEANEQYF.